A selection of T cell receptor beta chains follows, all from one sample in a study of T cell responses to AZD1222 COVID-19 vaccine. The method was immunoSEQ multiplex PCR; TCRdb's version includes in-frame clones alone and lacks a portion of them. The sample has roughly 110,000 clones, 90% seen once. This material consisted of peripheral blood, taken on day 0 of AZD1222 vaccination. The receptors here all came from an adult in good health. Both conserved end residues are part of each CDR3. Each record gives: CDR3 DNA, CDR3 protein, clone size, V gene, J gene, D gene. The D gene is left open where the match is weak. Clone size is stated in some rows and not others, as once, few, many or a class when expanded.

TGTGCCAGCACCACAGGGGGGAGAGAGACCCAGTACTTC	CASTTGGRETQYF	.	TRBV19	TRBJ2-5	TRBD1
TGTGCCAGCAGCTTAGTATATGGGGCTAATGAAAAACTGTTTTTT	CASSLVYGANEKLFF	.	TRBV7-2	TRBJ1-4	.
TGTGCCAGCAGTGACTTCAACAGGGGGCCCGTTCAGCCCCAGCATTTT	CASSDFNRGPVQPQHF	.	TRBV6-4	TRBJ1-5	TRBD1
TGTGCCAGTAGAACGGGACAGGGCCACTATGGCTACACCTTC	CASRTGQGHYGYTF	.	TRBV19	TRBJ1-2	TRBD1
TGTGCCAGCTCACCACGGGGGTCTACTAGCGGATACACAGATACGCAGTATTTT	CASSPRGSTSGYTDTQYF	.	TRBV18	TRBJ2-3	TRBD2
TGTGCCAGCAGCGTAGAGGTTGGGGGGACAGGGTCCTACGAGCAGTACTTC	CASSVEVGGTGSYEQYF	.	TRBV9	TRBJ2-7	TRBD1
TGTGCCTGGAGTACAGGGCTCGATAATTCACCCCTCCACTTT	CAWSTGLDNSPLHF	.	TRBV30	TRBJ1-6	.
TGTGCCAGCAGTTCGGCGGATACCTACGAGCAGTACTTC	CASSSADTYEQYF	.	TRBV7-2	TRBJ2-7	.
TGTGCCAGCAGCCGGGACACCTATGGCTACACCTTC	CASSRDTYGYTF	.	TRBV12-3/TRBV12-4	TRBJ1-2	.
TGTGCTAGTGGTTTGGTAAATGGTGCTTTCTTT	CASGLVNGAFF	.	TRBV12-5	TRBJ1-1	.
TGCGCCAGCAGCCAAGGGCCCGGTGTAGACAGTAGAACGAACACTGAAGCTTTCTTT	CASSQGPGVDSRTNTEAFF	.	TRBV4-1	TRBJ1-1	.
TGTGCCAGTAGCCTGGGACTAGCTCTAGGTAGTTGGGGTGAGCAGTTCTTC	CASSLGLALGSWGEQFF	.	TRBV19	TRBJ2-1	TRBD2
TGTGCCAGCAGTTCAGGGGCGGTTGAAAAACTGTTTTTT	CASSSGAVEKLFF	.	TRBV12-3/TRBV12-4	TRBJ1-4	.
TGCGCCAGCAGCTTCGGGGGGTTAAGCAATCAGCCCCAGCATTTT	CASSFGGLSNQPQHF	.	TRBV5-1	TRBJ1-5	.
TGCGCCAGCAGCCACCCCGGTTCTCAGGGTGTAGGCGAGCAGTACTTC	CASSHPGSQGVGEQYF	once	TRBV4-1	TRBJ2-7	.
TGTGCCAGCAGTTTCCGTGGGGTAAACAATGAGCAGTTCTTC	CASSFRGVNNEQFF	.	TRBV6-5	TRBJ2-1	.
TGCAGTGCAAGAAAGGATGAAAAACTGTTTTTT	CSARKDEKLFF	.	TRBV20-1	TRBJ1-4	.
TGTGCCAGCAGCTCCGGGACAGGGGGCCGAGGAGGAGCCCAGCATTTT	CASSSGTGGRGGAQHF	many	TRBV5-6	TRBJ1-5	TRBD1
TGTGCCAGCAGCCGCGGGGTGGGGACAGTCCCCTACGAGCAGTACTTC	CASSRGVGTVPYEQYF	once	TRBV7-2	TRBJ2-7	.
TGTGCCAGCTCACCGGGACAGGGGAACACTGAAGCTTTCTTT	CASSPGQGNTEAFF	.	TRBV18	TRBJ1-1	TRBD1